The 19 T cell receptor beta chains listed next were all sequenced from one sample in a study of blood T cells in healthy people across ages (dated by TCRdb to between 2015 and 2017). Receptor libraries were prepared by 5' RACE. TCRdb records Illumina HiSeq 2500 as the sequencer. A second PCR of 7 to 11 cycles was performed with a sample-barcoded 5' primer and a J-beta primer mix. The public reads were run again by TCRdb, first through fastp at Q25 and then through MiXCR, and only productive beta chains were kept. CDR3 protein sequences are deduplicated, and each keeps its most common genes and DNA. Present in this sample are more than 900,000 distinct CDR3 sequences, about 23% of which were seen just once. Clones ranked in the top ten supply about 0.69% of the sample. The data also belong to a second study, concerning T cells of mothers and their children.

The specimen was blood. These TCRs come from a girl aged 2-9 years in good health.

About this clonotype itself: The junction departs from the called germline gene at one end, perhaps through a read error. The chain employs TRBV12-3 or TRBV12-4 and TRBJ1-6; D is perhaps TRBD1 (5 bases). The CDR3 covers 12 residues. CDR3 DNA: TGTGCCAGCAGCTCGGGGGGGAAGCGTCGCCTATTT. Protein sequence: CASSSGGKRRLF.

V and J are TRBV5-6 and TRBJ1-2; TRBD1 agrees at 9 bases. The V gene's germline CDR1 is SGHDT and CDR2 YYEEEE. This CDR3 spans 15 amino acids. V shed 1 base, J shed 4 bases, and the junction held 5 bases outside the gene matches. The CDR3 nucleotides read TGTGCCAGCAGCTTGTGGGACAGGGATGCCTATGGCTACACCTTC. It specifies CASSLWDRDAYGYTF.

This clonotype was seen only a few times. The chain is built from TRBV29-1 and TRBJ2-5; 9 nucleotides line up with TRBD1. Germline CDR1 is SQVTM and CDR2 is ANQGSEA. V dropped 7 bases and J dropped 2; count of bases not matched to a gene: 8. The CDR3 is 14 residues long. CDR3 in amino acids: CSAERQGGQETQYF. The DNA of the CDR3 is TGCAGCGCCGAAAGACAGGGGGGGCAAGAGACCCAGTACTTC.

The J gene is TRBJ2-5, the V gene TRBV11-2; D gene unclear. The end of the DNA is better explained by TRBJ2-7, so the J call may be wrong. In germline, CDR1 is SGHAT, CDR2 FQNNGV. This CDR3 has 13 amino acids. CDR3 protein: CASSLVEGREQYF. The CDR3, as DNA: TGTGCCAGCAGCTTAGTCGAAGGCCGCGAGCAGTACTTC.

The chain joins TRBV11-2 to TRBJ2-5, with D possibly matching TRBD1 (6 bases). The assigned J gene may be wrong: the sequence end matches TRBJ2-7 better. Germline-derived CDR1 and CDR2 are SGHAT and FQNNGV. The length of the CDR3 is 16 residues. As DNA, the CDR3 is TGTGCCAGCAGCTTAGTTGTGGCAGGGGTAACCTACGAGCAGTACTTC. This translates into CASSLVVAGVTYEQYF.

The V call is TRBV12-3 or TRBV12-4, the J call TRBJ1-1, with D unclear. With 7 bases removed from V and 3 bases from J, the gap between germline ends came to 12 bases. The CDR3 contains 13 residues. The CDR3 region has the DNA TGTGCCAGCATCCGGAGGGAGTACACTGAAGCTTTCTTT. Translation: CASIRREYTEAFF.

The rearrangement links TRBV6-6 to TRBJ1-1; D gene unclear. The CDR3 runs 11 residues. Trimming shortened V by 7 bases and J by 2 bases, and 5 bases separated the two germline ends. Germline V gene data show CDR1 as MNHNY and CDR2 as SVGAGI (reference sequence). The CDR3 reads CASMANTEAFF. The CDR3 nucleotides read TGTGCCAGCATGGCTAACACTGAAGCTTTCTTT.

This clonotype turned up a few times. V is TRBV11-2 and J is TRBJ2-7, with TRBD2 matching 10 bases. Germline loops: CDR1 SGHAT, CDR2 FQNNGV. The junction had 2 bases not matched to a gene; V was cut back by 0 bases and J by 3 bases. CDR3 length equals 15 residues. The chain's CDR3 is CASSLDTSGIYEQYF. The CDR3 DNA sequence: TGTGCCAGCAGCTTAGATACTAGCGGGATCTACGAGCAGTACTTC.

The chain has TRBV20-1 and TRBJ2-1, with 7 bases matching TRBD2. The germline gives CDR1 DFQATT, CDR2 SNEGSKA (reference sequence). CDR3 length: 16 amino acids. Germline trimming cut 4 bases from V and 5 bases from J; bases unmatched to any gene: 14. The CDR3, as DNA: TGCAGTGCTAACTCGGTGGGCGGGAGCAAGGACAATGAGCAGTTCTTC. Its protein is CSANSVGGSKDNEQFF.

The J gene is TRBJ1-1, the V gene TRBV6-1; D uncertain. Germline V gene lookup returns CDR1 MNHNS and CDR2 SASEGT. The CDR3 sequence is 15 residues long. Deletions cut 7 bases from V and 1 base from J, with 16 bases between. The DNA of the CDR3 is TGTGCCAGCAATACGGGAGCGCTAGGGAACACTGAAGCTTTCTTT. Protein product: CASNTGALGNTEAFF.

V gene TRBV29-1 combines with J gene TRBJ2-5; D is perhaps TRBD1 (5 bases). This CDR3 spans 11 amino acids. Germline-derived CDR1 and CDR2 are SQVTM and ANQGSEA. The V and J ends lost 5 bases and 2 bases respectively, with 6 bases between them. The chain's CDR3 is CSVRQQETQYF. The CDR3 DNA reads TGCAGCGTTAGACAGCAAGAGACCCAGTACTTC.

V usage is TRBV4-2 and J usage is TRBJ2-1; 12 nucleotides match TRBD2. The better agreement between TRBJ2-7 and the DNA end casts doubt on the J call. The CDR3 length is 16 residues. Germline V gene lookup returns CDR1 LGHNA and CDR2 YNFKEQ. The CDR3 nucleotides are TGTGCCAGCAGCCAAGAACAGACTAGCGGGAGTGGCGAGCAGTACTTC. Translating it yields CASSQEQTSGSGEQYF.

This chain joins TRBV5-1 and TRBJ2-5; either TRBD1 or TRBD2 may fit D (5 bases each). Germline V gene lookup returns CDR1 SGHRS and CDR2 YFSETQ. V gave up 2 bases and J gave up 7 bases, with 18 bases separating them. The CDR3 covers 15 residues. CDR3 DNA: TGCGCCAGCAGCTTAGGGGATGGGAGAACCGGGACCCAGTACTTC. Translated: CASSLGDGRTGTQYF.

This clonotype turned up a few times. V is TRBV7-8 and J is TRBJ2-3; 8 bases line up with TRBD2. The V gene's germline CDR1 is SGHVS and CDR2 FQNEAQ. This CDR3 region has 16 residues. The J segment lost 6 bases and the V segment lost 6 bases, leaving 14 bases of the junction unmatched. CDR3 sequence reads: CASSLSGREVRDTQYF. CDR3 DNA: TGTGCCAGCAGTTTAAGCGGGCGGGAGGTGAGGGATACGCAGTATTTT.

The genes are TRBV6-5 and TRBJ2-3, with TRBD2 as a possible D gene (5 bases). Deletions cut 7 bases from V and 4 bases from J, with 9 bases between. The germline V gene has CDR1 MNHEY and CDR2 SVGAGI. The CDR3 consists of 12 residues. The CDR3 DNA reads TGTGCCAGCACTAGCTGGGCAGATACGCAGTATTTT. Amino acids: CASTSWADTQYF.

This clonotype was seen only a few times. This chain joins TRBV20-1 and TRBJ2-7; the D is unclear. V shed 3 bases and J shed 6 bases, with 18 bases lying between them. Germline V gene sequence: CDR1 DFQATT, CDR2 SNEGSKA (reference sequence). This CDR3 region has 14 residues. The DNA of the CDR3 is TGCAGTGCTAGTTCAAATCTCTCGGGCGGCGAGCAGTACTTC. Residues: CSASSNLSGGEQYF.

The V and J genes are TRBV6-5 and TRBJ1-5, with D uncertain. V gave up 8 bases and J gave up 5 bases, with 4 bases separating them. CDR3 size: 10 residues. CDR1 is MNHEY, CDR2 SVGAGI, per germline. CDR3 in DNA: TGTGCCAGCGGCTATCAGCCCCAGCATTTT. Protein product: CASGYQPQHF.

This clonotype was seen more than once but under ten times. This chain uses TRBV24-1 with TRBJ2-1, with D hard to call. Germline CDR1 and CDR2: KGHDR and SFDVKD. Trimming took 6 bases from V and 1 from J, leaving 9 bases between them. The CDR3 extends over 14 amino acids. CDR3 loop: CATSPEQSYNEQFF. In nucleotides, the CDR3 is TGTGCCACCAGTCCGGAACAGTCCTACAATGAGCAGTTCTTC.

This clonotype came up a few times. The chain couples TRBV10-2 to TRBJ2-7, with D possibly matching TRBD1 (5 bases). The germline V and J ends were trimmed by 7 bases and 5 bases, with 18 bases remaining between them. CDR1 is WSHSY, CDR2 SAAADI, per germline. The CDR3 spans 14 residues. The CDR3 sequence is CASTPDGAVDEQYF. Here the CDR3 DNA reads TGCGCCAGCACTCCCGATGGGGCGGTTGACGAGCAGTACTTC.